These T cell receptor beta chains were read from a single sample in a study of cytomegalovirus exposure and HLA in healthy donors. Clones were read by immunoSEQ multiplex PCR, and TCRdb kept only the in-frame ones, dropping some. The sample lists roughly 120,000 clones, roughly 79% occurring once. The specimen sequenced was PBMCs. The receptors shown here come from a woman aged 45-59 years in good health and CMV-seropositive. The conserved cysteine and the conserved F or W are not part of the CDR3 here.

V: TRBV5-1
CDR3: ASSLPGETQY

V: TRBV7-6
CDR3: ASSPDWAQPQH

V: TRBV18
CDR3: ASSPGTGGGPDTQY

V: TRBV11-2
CDR3: ASTLQGNYNEQF

V: TRBV5-5
CDR3: ASRVRLAGGDTQY

V: TRBV19
CDR3: ASSLWQGGTEAF

V: TRBV5-6
CDR3: ASSTGTSGTSYEQY

V: TRBV5-4
CDR3: ASSLQQGAEAF

V: TRBV7-9
CDR3: ASSLGTTEAF

V: TRBV6-1
CDR3: ASSQAGGPPDTQY

V: TRBV15
CDR3: ATSRSHTGSYEQY

V: TRBV25-1
CDR3: ASSESRDMGEQY

V: TRBV4-2
CDR3: ASSQPTSGGAGELL

V: TRBV6-6
CDR3: ASSSSEGTNSPLH

V: TRBV4-1
CDR3: ASSHPPGEFNEKLF

V: TRBV7-2
CDR3: ASSTLREGAGGETQY

V: TRBV6-1
CDR3: ASSETVSYNEQF

V: TRBV7-7
CDR3: ASSLYEGASGRSAEQF

V: TRBV5-1
CDR3: ASSRGGSQETQY

V: TRBV6-4
CDR3: ASRADRDTGELF

V: TRBV10-3
CDR3: AISPAEGTVYGYT

V: TRBV6-4
CDR3: AGPDGGADYYEQY

V: TRBV5-4
CDR3: ASSPGGGSGANVLT

V: TRBV5-1
CDR3: ASSLSGAGTDTQY

V: TRBV2
CDR3: ASSEALQGIGEAF

V: TRBV9
CDR3: ASSPSGGTVNEQF

V: TRBV9
CDR3: ASSPSGLAGGDTDTQY